The 27 T cell receptor beta chains below were found in one sample sequenced in a study of blood T cells in healthy people across ages. Next came a second PCR, run for about 6 to 11 cycles, which used a sample-barcoded 5' primer along with a J-beta primer mix. TCRdb re-derived calls from the 5' RACE reads in MiXCR, one entry per CDR3 protein. The sample shows more than 1,000,000 distinct CDR3 sequences, 20% to 25% of them seen only once. This sample was shared with a second study, whose subject was T cells of mothers and their children.

The specimen sequenced was blood. These receptors were obtained from a girl between 2 and 10 years old in good health.

The V gene is TRBV7-9, the J gene TRBJ1-2; unclear D gene. Looked up from germline, CDR1 is SEHNR and CDR2 is FQNEAQ (reference sequence). The V and J ends lost 4 bases and 7 bases respectively, with 16 bases between them. This CDR3 contains 14 residues. CDR3 in amino acids: CASSSPLLRSGYTF. The CDR3 coding sequence is TGTGCCAGCAGCTCCCCATTGTTACGGTCTGGCTACACCTTC.

This clonotype was counted only a few times. The junction departs from germline at one end; a sequencing error may be responsible. CDR3 bases: TGTGCTAGCAGCAACCGGACCCGTCCACCCATAGCGCCTACGCAGTATTTT. It encodes CASSNRTRPPIAPTQYF. The rearrangement uses TRBV7-7 and TRBJ2-3; weak D call: TRBD2 (5 bases). The germline CDR1 and CDR2 sequences are SSHAT and FNYEAQ (reference sequence). The CDR3 totals 17 residues.

This clonotype was counted at least ten times. V usage is TRBV11-2 and J usage is TRBJ1-4, with 9 bases that match TRBD1. CDR3 length: 15 amino acids. Germline CDR1 and CDR2: SGHAT and FQNNGV. Unmatched junction bases numbered 7, after V lost 3 bases and J lost 8 bases. The CDR3 region is CASSFGTGTSEKLFF. The CDR3, as DNA: TGTGCCAGCAGCTTTGGGACAGGGACCTCAGAAAAACTGTTTTTT. The variable domain in full, completed from reference TRBV11-2 and TRBJ1-4, reads EAGVAQSPRYKIIEKRQSVAFWCNPISGHATLYWYQQILGQGPKLLIQFQNNGVVDDSQLPKDRFSAERLKGVDSTLKIQPAKLEDSAVYLCASSFGTGTSEKLFFGSGTQLSVL.

The V gene is TRBV20-1, the J gene TRBJ2-7; 10 bases match TRBD1. V shed 3 bases and J 1 base; nucleotides not matched to a gene: 3. Germline lookup yields CDR1 DFQATT and CDR2 SNEGSKA (reference sequence). The CDR3 is 14 amino acids. The CDR3 sequence: CSASWDRGSYEQYF. CDR3 bases: TGCAGTGCTAGTTGGGACAGGGGTTCCTACGAGCAGTACTTC.

This clonotype was recorded many times. This chain uses TRBV4-3 with TRBJ2-1; 10 nucleotides agree with TRBD2. V shed 0 bases and J 4 bases; nucleotides not matched to a gene: 9. CDR1 and CDR2 from the germline V gene are LGHNA and YSLEER. This CDR3 spans 18 amino acids. CDR3 DNA sequence: TGCGCCAGCAGCCAAGATCAGATAGCGGGGGGTAGGTACAATGAGCAGTTCTTC. Translated: CASSQDQIAGGRYNEQFF.

This clonotype was seen only a few times. An end of the junction differs from the germline gene, which may be a read error. The chain combines TRBV12-3 or TRBV12-4 with TRBJ1-2; 7 bases fit TRBD1. The length of the CDR3 is 13 residues. The CDR3 DNA follows: TGTGCCGGCAGTCCGGGACAGACCTATGGCTACACCTTC. Translating it yields CAGSPGQTYGYTF.

In DNA form, the CDR3 reads TGTGCCAGCAGTCCCAGCTACGACACCGGGGAGCTGTTTTTT. Translation: CASSPSYDTGELFF. The V call is TRBV12-3 or TRBV12-4, the J call TRBJ2-2; unclear D gene. This CDR3 comprises 14 residues. Between the trimmed V and J ends, which lost 5 bases and 3 bases, there was a span of 10 bases.

The chain is built from TRBV5-5 and TRBJ2-7; 8 positions agree with TRBD2. The junction had 5 bases not matched to a gene; V was cut back by 0 bases and J by 0 bases. The CDR3 runs 16 residues. Germline values: CDR1 SGHKS, CDR2 YYEKEE (reference sequence). CDR3 loop: CASSLVLAVSSYEQYF. The CDR3 DNA reads as TGTGCCAGCAGCTTGGTACTAGCGGTAAGCTCCTACGAGCAGTACTTC.

At least ten counts were recorded for this clonotype. V is TRBV27 and J is TRBJ2-5; no reliable D call. With the DNA end fitting TRBJ2-7 better, the J assignment may be wrong. Germline V gene lookup returns CDR1 MNHEY and CDR2 SMNVEV (reference sequence). The CDR3 length is 13 residues. CDR3 sequence: CASSLSPEYEQYF. Written as DNA, the CDR3 is TGTGCCAGCAGTTTATCCCCGGAGTACGAGCAGTACTTC.

The chain joins TRBV4-1 to TRBJ2-7; D is unclear. Deletions cut 0 bases from V and 2 bases from J, with 11 bases between. CDR1 MGHRA and CDR2 YSYEKL come from the germline V gene. This CDR3 comprises 15 residues. The CDR3 nucleotides are TGCGCCAGCAGCCAAGAGCTGTCTAGTACCTACGAGCAGTACTTC. The encoded protein is CASSQELSSTYEQYF.

The CDR3 here is CASRTNQPGMAFF. In DNA form, the CDR3 reads TGTGCCAGTAGGACTAATCAACCAGGAATGGCTTTCTTT. The chain links TRBV19 to TRBJ1-1; D unclear. The CDR3 has 13 amino acids. Trimming took 6 bases from V and 11 from J, leaving 19 bases between them. The germline CDR1 and CDR2 sequences are LNHDA and SQIVND (reference sequence).

With regard to this clonotype: A read error may produce the germline difference seen at one junction end. The chain uses TRBV11-3 and TRBJ2-1; D gene unclear. This CDR3 is 13 amino acids long. The germline V gene encodes CDR1 SGHNT and CDR2 YENEEA. The CDR3 here is CASSSPLLDEQFF. The CDR3 DNA follows: TGCGCCAGCAGCTCCCCTTTATTGGATGAGCAGTTCTTC. The full variable domain, with the rest looked up from reference TRBV11-3 and TRBJ2-1, is EAGVVQSPRYKIIEKKQPVAFWCNPISGHNTLYWYLQNLGQGPELLIRYENEEAVDDSQLPKDRFSAERLKGVDSTLKIQPAELGDSAVYLCASSSPLLDEQFFGPGTRLTVL.

Ten or more counts support this clonotype. The rearrangement joins TRBV27 to TRBJ2-5; possible D gene TRBD1, 5 bases. Trimming cost V 0 bases and J 5 bases, with 10 bases left between them. This CDR3 contains 14 residues. Germline lookup yields CDR1 MNHEY and CDR2 SMNVEV (reference sequence). CDR3 in amino acids: CASSLSGPGETQYF. The CDR3 DNA reads as TGTGCCAGCAGTTTATCCGGGCCAGGGGAGACCCAGTACTTC.

The gene calls are TRBV23-1 and TRBJ1-4, with D tentatively TRBD1 (5 bases). TRBV23-1 falls under the ORF class, with uncertain function. V gave up 3 bases and J gave up 4 bases, with 18 bases separating them. This CDR3 has 17 residues. In DNA form, the CDR3 reads TGCGCCAGCAGTCATTGGGCCCATGAAGGGGATAATGAAAAACTGTTTTTT. Its translation: CASSHWAHEGDNEKLFF.

This clonotype has a handful of counts. V is TRBV6-5 and J is TRBJ2-5; the D is unclear. Judging by the DNA end, TRBJ2-1 fits better; the J call may be wrong. CDR3 length: 14 amino acids. CDR1 is MNHEY and CDR2 is SVGAGI in the germline V gene. For the CDR3, the DNA is TGTGCCAGCAGGGTCTTAGGGATCTACAATGAGCAGTTCTTC. It codes for CASRVLGIYNEQFF.

There are a few counts of this clonotype. The rearrangement links TRBV9 to TRBJ2-3; the match to TRBD2 covers 15 bases. Germline-derived CDR1 and CDR2 are SGDLS and YYNGEE. The V and J ends lost 3 bases and 0 bases, in that order; junction bases with no gene match: 2. This CDR3 is built from 17 residues. CDR3 protein: CASSGTSGGASTDTQYF. The CDR3 bases are TGTGCCAGCAGCGGGACTAGCGGGGGGGCTAGCACAGATACGCAGTATTTT. Combining the CDR3 with reference TRBV9 and TRBJ2-3 gives the whole variable domain DSGVTQTPKHLITATGQRVTLRCSPRSGDLSVYWYQQSLDQGLQFLIQYYNGEERAKGNILERFSAQQFPDLHSELNLSSLELGDSALYFCASSGTSGGASTDTQYFGPGTRLTVL.

In the case of this clonotype: At one of its ends the junction is not consistent with the germline gene, which may arise from a read error. The chain carries TRBV12-3 or TRBV12-4 and TRBJ2-1; D assignment may be TRBD1 or TRBD2 (5 bases each). The CDR3 is 15 amino acids. The CDR3 coding sequence is TGCGCCAGCAGTGCCTCCGGGACCGCAGAGCATGAGCAGTTCTTC. Encoded protein: CASSASGTAEHEQFF.

For the CDR3, the DNA is TGTGCCACCAGCACCGAGTATAGTGAGCAGTTCTTC. Amino acid sequence: CATSTEYSEQFF. The chain links TRBV15 to TRBJ2-1; D gene uncertain. The V end was cut by 4 bases, the J end by 9 bases, with 10 bases between. The CDR3 is 12 amino acids. The germline gives CDR1 LNHNV, CDR2 YYDKDF (reference sequence).

There are a few counts of this clonotype. The chain uses TRBV12-3 or TRBV12-4 and TRBJ2-1; possible D gene TRBD2, 5 bases. Trimming cost V 3 bases and J 5 bases, with 14 bases left between them. CDR3 length: 15 residues. The CDR3 DNA reads TGTGCCAGCAGTTTTCCTGGAGGTCAGCACAATGAGCAGTTCTTC. Encoded protein: CASSFPGGQHNEQFF.

The chain has TRBV20-1 and TRBJ2-3; TRBD2 matches at 11 bases. V trimming: 5 bases; J trimming: 15 bases; junction bases outside the gene matches: 7. CDR1 is DFQATT and CDR2 is SNEGSKA in the germline V gene (reference sequence). The CDR3 sequence is 11 residues long. In nucleotides, the CDR3 is TGCAGTGCTGGGACTAGCGGACCCCACTATTTT. This sequence encodes CSAGTSGPHYF.

V usage is TRBV6-6 and J usage is TRBJ1-4; D is perhaps TRBD1 (6 bases). The germline V gene encodes CDR1 MNHNY and CDR2 SVGAGI (reference sequence). Trimming took 6 bases from V and 1 from J, leaving 12 bases between them. This CDR3 is built from 15 residues. CDR3 DNA: TGTGCCAGCAGAGACTTCAGGGGAACTAATGAAAAACTGTTTTTT. Protein product: CASRDFRGTNEKLFF.

This clonotype was found a few times. CDR3 nucleotide sequence: TGTGCCAGCAGCTCTCCGGGTTCCTCTGGGGCCAACGTCCTGACTTTC. Amino acids: CASSSPGSSGANVLTF. V gene TRBV5-4 combines with J gene TRBJ2-6; D remains unclear. V was pared by 3 bases and J by 0 bases, with 10 bases between. The CDR3 runs to 16 residues. The germline gives CDR1 SGHNT, CDR2 YYREEE (reference sequence).

This clonotype was recorded many times. CDR3 nucleotides: TGCGCCAGCAGCCAGTTTGAGAAGGAGACCCAGTACTTC. As protein: CASSQFEKETQYF. The rearrangement joins TRBV4-1 to TRBJ2-5; D is unclear. Trimming pared 3 bases from V and 5 bases from J, leaving 10 bases between. The CDR3 covers 13 residues. Germline V gene data show CDR1 as MGHRA and CDR2 as YSYEKL.

The V gene is TRBV28, the J gene TRBJ1-5; possible D gene TRBD1, 6 bases. The CDR3 is made up of 15 amino acids. V lost 2 bases to trimming and J lost 2 bases, with 10 bases between them. The germline V gene encodes CDR1 MDHEN and CDR2 SYDVKM. CDR3: CASSLARGGNQPQHF. CDR3 coding DNA: TGTGCCAGCAGTTTAGCCAGGGGCGGCAATCAGCCCCAGCATTTT. Full variable domain (remainder filled in from reference TRBV28 and TRBJ1-5): DVKVTQSSRYLVKRTGEKVFLECVQDMDHENMFWYRQDPGLGLRLIYFSYDVKMKEKGDIPEGYSVSREKKERFSLILESASTNQTSMYLCASSLARGGNQPQHFGDGTRLSIL.

The J gene is TRBJ2-3, the V gene TRBV7-8, with a possible D match to TRBD1 (6 bases). Germline CDR1 and CDR2: SGHVS and FQNEAQ. The CDR3 contains 13 residues. V was trimmed by 9 bases and J by 2 bases, leaving 12 bases between them. In DNA, the CDR3 is TGTGCCAGTACAGGGCGGCTCACAGATACGCAGTATTTT. Translated, it gives CASTGRLTDTQYF.

The chain recombines TRBV4-1 with TRBJ2-3; D is uncertain. V was cut by 1 base and J by 3 bases, with 11 bases left in between. From germline, CDR1 is MGHRA and CDR2 YSYEKL. There are 15 residues in the CDR3. The CDR3 bases are TGCGCCAGCAGCCAAGTTACCAGTTTAACAGATACGCAGTATTTT. It specifies CASSQVTSLTDTQYF.

This clonotype showed up just a few times. This chain links TRBV20-1 with TRBJ2-3; 7 bases align to TRBD2. CDR3 size: 15 residues. From germline, CDR1 is DFQATT and CDR2 SNEGSKA (reference sequence). V gave up 5 bases and J gave up 0 bases; unmatched junction bases: 8. The CDR3 reads CSASTFSGSTDTQYF. In DNA, the CDR3 is TGCAGTGCTTCTACCTTTAGCGGGAGCACAGATACGCAGTATTTT.